Presented here are 20 T cell receptor beta chains from one specimen sequenced in a study of glioma-infiltrating T cells after dendritic cell vaccination. The repertoire was sequenced with immunoSEQ multiplex PCR; TCRdb's copy has only in-frame clones and lacks some. The data show 50,000 to 65,000 clones, over 75% seen once. The time point: after dendritic cell vaccination, including at tumor progression/relapse. The sequencing here drew on blood, taken after dendritic cell vaccination. These receptors all come from a human donor with glioblastoma.

The CDR3 reads CASSPRDSHIMLPQHF. The CDR3 DNA reads as TGTGCCAGCAGCCCCCGGGACAGCCACATTATGCTGCCCCAGCATTTT. The chain links TRBV7-8 to TRBJ1-5, with TRBD1 matching 7 bases. This CDR3 has 16 residues. CDR1 and CDR2 from the germline V gene are SGHVS and FQNEAQ. Trimming cost V 5 bases and J 9 bases; bases outside gene matches: 16.

Regarding this clone: The sample holds other DNA sequences that translate to the same CDR3. The V and J genes are TRBV21-1 and TRBJ2-7; TRBD2, the table's D call, lacks a check against the DNA. TRBV21-1 is annotated as a pseudogene. The CDR3 runs to 18 residues. The CDR3 sequence: CASSLGRGRPVFSYEQYF. For the CDR3, the DNA is TGTGCCAGCAGTTTAGGGAGGGGGAGACCAGTCTTCTCCTACGAGCAGTACTTC.

The chain carries TRBV30 and TRBJ2-7, with 9 bases aligning to TRBD2. This CDR3 spans 15 amino acids. CDR1 and CDR2 (germline): GTSNPN, SVGIG (reference sequence). V lost 2 bases and J lost 1; bases outside the gene matches: 6. The CDR3 region is CAWSSKRGVSYEQYF. The DNA of the CDR3 is TGTGCCTGGAGTAGTAAGCGGGGGGTTTCCTACGAGCAGTACTTC.

This chain connects TRBV10-2 to TRBJ2-7; unclear D gene. Trimming took off 0 bases at V and 3 bases at J, with 9 bases between the two ends. The CDR3 consists of 14 residues. Germline loops: CDR1 WSHSY, CDR2 SAAADI. CDR3 in DNA: TGCGCCAGCAGTGAGTCGAACTACAACTACGAGCAGTACTTC. Protein product: CASSESNYNYEQYF.

V usage is TRBV13 and J usage is TRBJ1-6; 8 positions match TRBD1. The CDR3 is 14 amino acids. The V and J ends lost 5 bases and 9 bases, in that order; junction bases with no gene match: 6. Germline V CDR1 and CDR2: PRHDT, FYEKMQ (reference sequence). The CDR3 nucleotides are TGTGCCAGCAGCCCGACAGGGGCGAGTTCACCCCTCCACTTT. Its protein product is CASSPTGASSPLHF.

This clone was counted between two and nine times. The genes are TRBV6-4 and TRBJ1-1, with D tentatively TRBD1 (5 bases). Trimming stripped 1 base from V and 10 bases from J, with 16 bases between. This CDR3 comprises 14 residues. Per germline, CDR1 MRHNA and CDR2 SNTAGT. The CDR3 loop reads CASSDFPLGRVAFF. CDR3 DNA sequence: TGTGCCAGCAGTGACTTCCCATTGGGCAGGGTAGCTTTCTTT.

The J gene is TRBJ1-1, the V gene TRBV6-1; unclear D gene. This CDR3 contains 12 residues. Germline V gives CDR1 MNHNS, CDR2 SASEGT. The V end was cut by 7 bases, the J end by 7 bases, with 13 bases between. CDR3: CASIEGRREAFF. The CDR3, as DNA: TGTGCCAGCATCGAAGGGAGGCGTGAAGCTTTCTTT.

About this clone: The junction shows a germline mismatch at one end, possibly a read error. This chain connects TRBV5-4 to TRBJ2-3; the D gene is possibly TRBD2 (7 bases). The germline V gene encodes CDR1 SGHNT and CDR2 YYREEE (reference sequence). The CDR3 is 13 amino acids. The CDR3 sequence: CASSQTSGGLRDF. The CDR3 bases are TGTGCCAGCAGCCAAACATCCGGGGGGCTGAGGGATTTT.

The chain recombines TRBV6-7 with TRBJ2-3, with 9 bases lining up with TRBD2. TRBV6-7 is annotated as an ORF whose role is uncertain. The junction had 15 bases not matched to a gene; V was cut back by 6 bases and J by 2 bases. This CDR3 spans 18 amino acids. This CDR3 is CASSPRAHSSGATDTQYF. The DNA for the CDR3 is TGTGCCAGCAGCCCCCGGGCACACTCTAGCGGGGCCACAGATACGCAGTATTTT.

Details on this clone: This sample includes further DNA sequences coding for the same CDR3. The gene calls are TRBV30 and TRBJ1-6; weak D call: TRBD1 (5 bases). Germline V gene sequence: CDR1 GTSNPN, CDR2 SVGIG (reference sequence). The CDR3 is 15 residues long. Trimming pared 1 base from V and 13 bases from J, leaving 20 bases between. CDR3 residues: CAWSERNRGYSPLHF. As DNA, the CDR3 is TGTGCCTGGAGTGAACGAAACCGGGGGTACTCCCCCCTCCACTTT.

The chain employs TRBV18 and TRBJ2-3, with D unresolved. V lost 3 bases to trimming and J lost 0 bases, with 7 bases between them. This CDR3 is built from 14 residues. The germline gives CDR1 KGHSH, CDR2 LQKENI. Here the CDR3 DNA reads TGTGCCAGCTCACCCTTCTCTAGCACAGATACGCAGTATTTT. It yields the protein CASSPFSSTDTQYF.

This chain joins TRBV7-9 and TRBJ2-5; 9 bases map to TRBD1. Germline CDR1 and CDR2: SEHNR and FQNEAQ (reference sequence). Trimming cost V 5 bases and J 1 base; bases outside gene matches: 11. The CDR3 has 17 residues. CDR3 DNA: TGTGCCAGCAGCCCGCGGGACAGGGTCGTTTCCCAAGAGACCCAGTACTTC. This translates into CASSPRDRVVSQETQYF. The whole variable domain, filled in from reference TRBV7-9 and TRBJ2-5, reads DTGVSQNPRHKITKRGQNVTFRCDPISEHNRLYWYRQTLGQGPEFLTYFQNEAQLEKSRLLSDRFSAERPKGSFSTLEIQRTEQGDSAMYLCASSPRDRVVSQETQYFGPGTRLLVL.

The chain has TRBV7-9 and TRBJ2-3; 11 bases align to TRBD2. CDR3 length equals 16 residues. The junction had 12 bases not matched to a gene; V was cut back by 5 bases and J by 8 bases. Germline V lookup: CDR1 SEHNR, CDR2 FQNEAQ (reference sequence). Here the CDR3 DNA reads TGTGCCAGCAGCGCTAGCGGGGGGACGCGCATTGGTACGCAGTATTTT. Translated: CASSASGGTRIGTQYF.

The chain is built from TRBV5-4 and TRBJ2-5, with D perhaps TRBD1 (5 bases). This CDR3 is 12 amino acids long. Per germline, CDR1 SGHNT and CDR2 YYREEE (reference sequence). Trimming took off 7 bases at V and 5 bases at J, with 12 bases between the two ends. The CDR3 DNA is TGTGCCAGCGGTGGGGCGTGGGAGACCCAGTACTTC. Amino acids: CASGGAWETQYF.

The V and J genes are TRBV16 and TRBJ1-1; no clear D gene. V dropped 7 bases and J dropped 5 bases, with 14 bases sitting between them. Per germline, CDR1 KGHSY and CDR2 FQNENV. The CDR3 is made up of 13 amino acids. CDR3 region: CASTVELSTEAFF. CDR3 in DNA: TGTGCCAGCACGGTAGAACTCTCGACTGAAGCTTTCTTT.

V is TRBV5-6 and J is TRBJ2-1; 8 bases fit TRBD1. CDR3 length: 13 amino acids. CDR1 is SGHDT and CDR2 is YYEEEE in the germline V gene. Germline trimming cut 6 bases from V and 4 bases from J; bases unmatched to any gene: 3. In DNA, the CDR3 is TGTGCCAGCAAGACAGGGGTGTACAATGAGCAGTTCTTC. Encoded protein: CASKTGVYNEQFF.

CDR3 residues: CASSQDWGQGAKGGGYTF. The CDR3 region has the DNA TGCGCCAGCAGCCAAGATTGGGGACAGGGGGCAAAGGGGGGTGGCTACACCTTC. V gene TRBV4-1 combines with J gene TRBJ1-2; the match to TRBD1 covers 12 bases. The CDR3 extends over 18 amino acids. V dropped 0 bases and J dropped 7; count of bases not matched to a gene: 12. The V gene's germline CDR1 is MGHRA and CDR2 YSYEKL.

The V call is TRBV7-9, the J call TRBJ2-7, with 10 bases lining up with TRBD1. V lost 5 bases, J lost 6 bases, and 4 bases stayed unmatched. The CDR3 sequence is 13 residues long. Germline V gene sequence: CDR1 SEHNR, CDR2 FQNEAQ (reference sequence). As DNA, the CDR3 is TGTGCCAGCAGCGACAGGACAGGGGGCGAGCAGTACTTC. Translated, it gives CASSDRTGGEQYF.

The chain links TRBV2 to TRBJ1-1; 8 nucleotides align to TRBD1. The trim removed 4 bases at V and 2 bases at J, leaving 6 bases unmatched. The CDR3 totals 15 residues. Germline CDR1 is SNHLY and CDR2 is FYNNEI. For the CDR3, the DNA is TGTGCCAGCAGTGGACAGGGGAGGTTCAACACTGAAGCTTTCTTT. Translation: CASSGQGRFNTEAFF.

The CDR3 region has the DNA TGTGCCAGCAGGAGCCTGGGACAGGGGAATGGCTACACCTTC. It encodes CASRSLGQGNGYTF. The rearrangement uses TRBV6-5 and TRBJ1-2, with 10 bases aligning to TRBD1. CDR1 and CDR2 (germline): MNHEY, SVGAGI. There are 14 residues in the CDR3. Germline trimming cut 6 bases from V and 6 bases from J; bases unmatched to any gene: 7.